This entry lists 22 T cell receptor beta chains sequenced from one sample in a study of blood T cell repertoires in COVID-19. This table comes from immunoSEQ multiplex PCR, and its TCRdb copy is limited to in-frame clones, with some not included. The sample includes some 200,000 clones, 82% of them seen just once. Specimen: peripheral blood. These receptors all come from a middle-aged woman with acute or convalescent COVID-19.

This clone has just a few counts. The V call is TRBV19, the J call TRBJ1-6; a possible D gene is TRBD1 (6 bases). The CDR3 is 15 amino acids. The V end was cut by 4 bases, the J end by 5 bases, with 12 bases between. Germline V gene sequence: CDR1 LNHDA, CDR2 SQIVND (reference sequence). CDR3 bases: TGTGCCAGTAGTAGCCAGGACAGCGATAATTCACCCCTCCACTTT. It is translated as CASSSQDSDNSPLHF. Full variable domain (missing parts from reference TRBV19 and TRBJ1-6): DGGITQSPKYLFRKEGQNVTLSCEQNLNHDAMYWYRQDPGQGLRLIYYSQIVNDFQKGDIAEGYSVSREKKESFPLTVTSAQKNPTAFYLCASSSQDSDNSPLHFGNGTRLTVT.

This clone appeared a few times. The J gene is TRBJ1-6, the V gene TRBV7-9, with a tentative D call TRBD1 (5 bases). V gave up 1 base and J gave up 10 bases, with 14 bases separating them. The CDR3 totals 15 residues. Per the germline V gene, CDR1 is SEHNR and CDR2 is FQNEAQ (reference sequence). DNA of the CDR3: TGTGCCAGCAGCTTAGACAGGAGAGGACGGTCACCCCTCCACTTT. The encoded protein is CASSLDRRGRSPLHF. The complete variable domain, with remaining parts taken from reference TRBV7-9 and TRBJ1-6, reads DTGVSQNPRHKITKRGQNVTFRCDPISEHNRLYWYRQTLGQGPEFLTYFQNEAQLEKSRLLSDRFSAERPKGSFSTLEIQRTEQGDSAMYLCASSLDRRGRSPLHFGNGTRLTVT.

The chain links TRBV7-8 to TRBJ2-7; 10 bases align to TRBD1. Germline values: CDR1 SGHVS, CDR2 FQNEAQ. This CDR3 has 15 amino acids. With V trimmed by 1 base and J by 1 base, 1 base remained unmatched. DNA for the CDR3: TGTGCCAGCAGCTTAGGGACAGGGGGGTCCTACGAGCAGTACTTC. Protein sequence: CASSLGTGGSYEQYF.

The chain links TRBV18 to TRBJ2-3, with a weak D call TRBD1 (5 bases). The CDR3 totals 13 residues. CDR1 and CDR2 (germline): KGHSH, LQKENI. Trimming cost V 5 bases and J 4 bases, with 10 bases left between them. CDR3 in DNA: TGTGCCAGCTCAGCTCTACAGGCAGATACGCAGTATTTT. This codes for CASSALQADTQYF.

The chain uses TRBV5-8 and TRBJ2-5; TRBD1 might be the D (6 bases). Trimming stripped 2 bases from V and 2 bases from J, with 19 bases between. Germline V gene sequence: CDR1 SGHTS, CDR2 YDEGEE. The CDR3 runs to 17 residues. The CDR3 spells CASSFGAKIGGQETQYF. The CDR3 DNA reads TGTGCCAGCAGCTTCGGGGCTAAAATAGGGGGACAAGAGACCCAGTACTTC.

The rearrangement links TRBV7-8 to TRBJ2-7; D is unresolved. Germline V gene lookup returns CDR1 SGHVS and CDR2 FQNEAQ. This CDR3 spans 14 amino acids. V was pared by 2 bases and J by 0 bases, with 8 bases between. CDR3 sequence (DNA): TGTGCCAGCAGCTTAATTCTTAACTCCTACGAGCAGTACTTC. Protein product: CASSLILNSYEQYF.

The CDR3 loop is CASSSRDAGVDEQYF. For the CDR3, the DNA is TGTGCCAGTAGTTCTAGGGATGCGGGGGTCGACGAGCAGTACTTC. The chain uses TRBV19 and TRBJ2-7; 7 positions agree with TRBD2. Trimming removed 5 bases from V and 5 bases from J; junction bases left unmatched: 12. The CDR3 runs to 15 residues. The V gene's germline CDR1 is LNHDA and CDR2 SQIVND (reference sequence).

This chain joins TRBV10-3 and TRBJ1-6, with 10 bases that match TRBD1. With 7 bases clipped from V and 6 bases from J, the junction kept 9 bases outside the gene matches. The germline CDR1 and CDR2 sequences are ENHRY and SYGVKD. The CDR3 is made up of 16 amino acids. CDR3 sequence (DNA): TGTGCCATCACACCGGACAGGGGGGACCCTAATTCACCCCTCCACTTT. It translates to CAITPDRGDPNSPLHF.

The V and J genes are TRBV30 and TRBJ1-2; the D gene is possibly TRBD1 (6 bases). Deletions cut 7 bases from V and 6 bases from J, with 12 bases between. Germline V CDR1 and CDR2: GTSNPN, SVGIG (reference sequence). CDR3 size: 11 residues. CDR3 loop: CAYSPGDGYTF. The CDR3 DNA sequence: TGTGCCTATTCCCCAGGGGATGGCTACACCTTC.

This clone was counted a single time. The J gene is TRBJ2-6, the V gene TRBV15; no firm D call. V was clipped by 1 base and J by 0 bases, with 4 bases between them. Germline V lookup: CDR1 LNHNV, CDR2 YYDKDF (reference sequence). This CDR3 region has 15 residues. The CDR3 DNA follows: TGTGCCACCAGCAGAGGGAGCTCTGGGGCCAACGTCCTGACTTTC. Amino acid sequence: CATSRGSSGANVLTF.

This clone has more than one count but fewer than ten. This chain connects TRBV30 to TRBJ1-3, with D uncertain. Germline CDR1 and CDR2: GTSNPN and SVGIG (reference sequence). V dropped 1 base and J dropped 7 bases, with 11 bases sitting between them. This CDR3 spans 13 amino acids. The CDR3 here is CAWSAPPGNTIYF. CDR3 coding DNA: TGTGCCTGGAGTGCACCCCCCGGGAACACCATATATTTT.

This chain uses TRBV6-5 with TRBJ2-3, with 11 bases aligning to TRBD1. Per the germline V gene, CDR1 is MNHEY and CDR2 is SVGAGI. The CDR3 extends over 14 amino acids. V shed 9 bases and J 5 bases; nucleotides not matched to a gene: 7. The CDR3 DNA sequence: TGTGCCAGTCGGACAGGGGGCTACGAAGATACGCAGTATTTT. Amino acids: CASRTGGYEDTQYF.

This chain connects TRBV6-2 or TRBV6-3 to TRBJ2-6, with D perhaps TRBD1 (5 bases). The germline V gene encodes CDR1 MNHEY and CDR2 SVGEGT. The CDR3 totals 15 residues. Between the trimmed V and J ends, which lost 2 bases and 0 bases, there was a span of 5 bases. The chain's CDR3 is CASSYGASGANVLTF. In nucleotides, the CDR3 is TGTGCCAGCAGTTACGGGGCCTCTGGGGCCAACGTCCTGACTTTC.

The V call is TRBV5-1, the J call TRBJ1-4, with 10 positions matching TRBD1. Losses at the gene ends were 4 bases for V and 4 bases for J; bases not matched to a gene: 10. The CDR3 has 17 amino acids. Germline V gene sequence: CDR1 SGHRS, CDR2 YFSETQ. CDR3 region: CASSPHLGQGFNEKLFF. The CDR3 nucleotides are TGCGCCAGCAGCCCCCATCTGGGACAGGGGTTTAATGAAAAACTGTTTTTT. The variable domain in full, with the rest retrieved from reference TRBV5-1 and TRBJ1-4, is KAGVTQTPRYLIKTRGQQVTLSCSPISGHRSVSWYQQTPGQGLQFLFEYFSETQRNKGNFPGRFSGRQFSNSRSEMNVSTLELGDSALYLCASSPHLGQGFNEKLFFGSGTQLSVL.

The chain carries TRBV6-6 and TRBJ1-5; 9 positions agree with TRBD1. The germline gives CDR1 MNHNY, CDR2 SVGAGI (reference sequence). Trimming removed 6 bases from V and 2 bases from J; junction bases left unmatched: 8. This CDR3 is built from 16 residues. CDR3 nucleotides: TGTGCCAGCAGGCCCACAGGGGGCCGCGGCAATCAGCCCCAGCATTTT. This translates into CASRPTGGRGNQPQHF.

The chain has TRBV4-2 and TRBJ1-1, with no clear D. V lost 0 bases and J 5 bases, leaving 7 bases between the germline ends. There are 13 residues in the CDR3. The germline CDR1 and CDR2 sequences are LGHNA and YNFKEQ. For the CDR3, the DNA is TGTGCCAGCAGCCAAGATTGGCATACTGAAGCTTTCTTT. The encoded protein is CASSQDWHTEAFF.

J is TRBJ2-7 and V is TRBV6-5, with TRBD2 as a possible D gene (6 bases). Trimming removed 4 bases from V and 3 bases from J, with 10 bases in between. This CDR3 comprises 13 residues. CDR1 is MNHEY, CDR2 SVGAGI, per germline. This chain's CDR3 is CASSSGLLYEQYF. CDR3 in DNA: TGTGCCAGCAGTTCGGGACTCCTCTACGAGCAGTACTTC.

This chain links TRBV9 with TRBJ2-7; TRBD1 aligns across 7 bases. The V gene end was trimmed by 4 bases and the J gene end by 4 bases; junction bases not matched to a gene: 11. CDR1 and CDR2 (germline): SGDLS, YYNGEE. This CDR3 contains 15 residues. CDR3 region: CASSFRDSLIYEQYF. The CDR3 DNA sequence: TGTGCCAGCAGCTTCCGGGACAGTCTTATATACGAGCAGTACTTC.

This clone has just a few counts. The chain combines TRBV5-1 with TRBJ2-5, with no clear D. V shed 6 bases and J shed 1 base, with 10 bases lying between them. Germline V lookup: CDR1 SGHRS, CDR2 YFSETQ. This CDR3 is 13 amino acids long. CDR3 residues: CASTGDAQETQYF. In nucleotides, the CDR3 is TGCGCCAGCACGGGTGACGCCCAAGAGACCCAGTACTTC. Using reference TRBV5-1 and TRBJ2-5 for the parts outside the CDR3, the full variable domain is KAGVTQTPRYLIKTRGQQVTLSCSPISGHRSVSWYQQTPGQGLQFLFEYFSETQRNKGNFPGRFSGRQFSNSRSEMNVSTLELGDSALYLCASTGDAQETQYFGPGTRLLVL.

The CDR3 DNA reads TGTGCCACCAGTGACGCCAGGACAGACCAAGAGACCCAGTACTTC. Translating gives CATSDARTDQETQYF. The chain joins TRBV24-1 to TRBJ2-5; TRBD1 is a possible D gene (6 bases). The V end lost 4 bases, the J end lost 0 bases, and 11 bases lay between the germline ends. CDR3 length equals 15 residues. Looked up from germline, CDR1 is KGHDR and CDR2 is SFDVKD.

The chain joins TRBV6-2 or TRBV6-3 to TRBJ1-1; no clear D. The CDR3 covers 16 residues. Germline V gives CDR1 MNHEY, CDR2 SVGEGT. The ends were cut back, 0 bases at V and 0 bases at J, with 11 bases in the middle. In nucleotides, the CDR3 is TGTGCCAGCAGTTACTCCCAGGATACCATGAACACTGAAGCTTTCTTT. Encoded protein: CASSYSQDTMNTEAFF.

As for this clone: Other DNA sequences in the sample encode the same CDR3. The chain has TRBV15 and TRBJ1-2, with 7 bases identical to TRBD1. The CDR3 loop spans 13 amino acids. Losses at the gene ends were 1 base for V and 4 bases for J; bases not matched to a gene: 0. Per germline, CDR1 LNHNV and CDR2 YYDKDF (reference sequence). The CDR3 DNA sequence: TGTGCCACCAGCAGAGGACAGGGCTATGGCTACACCTTC. Translated, it gives CATSRGQGYGYTF.